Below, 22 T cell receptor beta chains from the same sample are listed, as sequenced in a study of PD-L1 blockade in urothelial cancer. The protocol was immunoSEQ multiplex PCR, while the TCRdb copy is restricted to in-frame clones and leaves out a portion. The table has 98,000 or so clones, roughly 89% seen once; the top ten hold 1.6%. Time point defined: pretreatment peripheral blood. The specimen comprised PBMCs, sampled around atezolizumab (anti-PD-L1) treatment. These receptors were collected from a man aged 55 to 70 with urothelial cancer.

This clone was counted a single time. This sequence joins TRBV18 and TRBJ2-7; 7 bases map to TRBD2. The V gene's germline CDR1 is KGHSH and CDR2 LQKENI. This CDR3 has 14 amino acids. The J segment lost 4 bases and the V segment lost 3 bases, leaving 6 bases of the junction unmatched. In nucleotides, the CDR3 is TGTGCCAGCTCACCGGCGGGAGATCTGTACGAGCAGTACTTC. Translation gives CASSPAGDLYEQYF.

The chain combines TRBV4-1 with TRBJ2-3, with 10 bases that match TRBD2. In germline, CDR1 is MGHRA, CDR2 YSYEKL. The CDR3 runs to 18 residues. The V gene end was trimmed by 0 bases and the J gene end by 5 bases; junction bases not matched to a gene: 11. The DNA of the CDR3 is TGCGCCAGCAGCCAAGAAGAAAAGCGGGGGGGCCGGAGAGATACGCAGTATTTT. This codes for CASSQEEKRGGRRDTQYF.

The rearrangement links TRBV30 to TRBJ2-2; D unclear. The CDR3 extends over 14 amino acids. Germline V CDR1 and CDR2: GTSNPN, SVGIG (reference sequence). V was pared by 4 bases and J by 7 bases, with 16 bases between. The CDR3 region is CAWNPGSVGGELFF. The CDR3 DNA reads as TGTGCCTGGAACCCCGGGTCCGTCGGCGGGGAGCTGTTTTTT.

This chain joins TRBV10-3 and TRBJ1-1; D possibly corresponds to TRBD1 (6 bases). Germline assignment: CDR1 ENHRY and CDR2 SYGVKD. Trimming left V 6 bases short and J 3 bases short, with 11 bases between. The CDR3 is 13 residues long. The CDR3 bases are TGTGCCATCAGCACGGACAGCCACACTGAAGCTTTCTTT. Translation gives CAISTDSHTEAFF.

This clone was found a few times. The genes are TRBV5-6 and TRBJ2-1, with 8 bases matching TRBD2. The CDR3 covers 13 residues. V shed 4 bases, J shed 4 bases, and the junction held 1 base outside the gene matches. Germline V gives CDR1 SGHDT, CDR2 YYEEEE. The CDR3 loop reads CASSGTSYNEQFF. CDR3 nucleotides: TGTGCCAGCAGCGGGACTAGTTACAATGAGCAGTTCTTC.

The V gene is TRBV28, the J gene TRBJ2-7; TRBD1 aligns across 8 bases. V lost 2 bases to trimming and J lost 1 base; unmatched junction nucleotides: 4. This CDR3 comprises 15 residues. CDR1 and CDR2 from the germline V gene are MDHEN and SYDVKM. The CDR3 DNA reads TGTGCCAGCAGTTTAGTCACAGGGGGGTCCTACGAGCAGTACTTC. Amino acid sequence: CASSLVTGGSYEQYF.

DNA of the CDR3: TGTGCCAGCAGCCGTGAGTCACTAGCGGGGGGTTCCAAAAACATTCAGTACTTC. Its protein is CASSRESLAGGSKNIQYF. This chain connects TRBV5-4 to TRBJ2-4; TRBD2 agrees at 12 bases. The J segment lost 2 bases and the V segment lost 4 bases, leaving 10 bases of the junction unmatched. CDR1 and CDR2 (germline): SGHNT, YYREEE (reference sequence). The CDR3 has 18 residues.

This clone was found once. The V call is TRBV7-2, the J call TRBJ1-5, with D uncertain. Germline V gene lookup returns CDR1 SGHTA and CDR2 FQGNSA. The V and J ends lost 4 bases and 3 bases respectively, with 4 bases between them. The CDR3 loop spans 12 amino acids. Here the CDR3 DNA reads TGTGCCAGCAGCTCCTACAATCAGCCCCAGCATTTT. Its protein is CASSSYNQPQHF.

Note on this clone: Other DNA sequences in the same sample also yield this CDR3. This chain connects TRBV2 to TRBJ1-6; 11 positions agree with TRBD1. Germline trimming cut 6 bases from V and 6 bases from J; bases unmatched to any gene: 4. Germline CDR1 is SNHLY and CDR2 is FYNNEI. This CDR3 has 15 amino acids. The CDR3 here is CASSGQGAGNSPLHF. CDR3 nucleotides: TGTGCCAGCAGCGGACAGGGGGCCGGTAATTCACCCCTCCACTTT.

This chain's CDR3 is CASSQDPLGSGTYNEQFF. In DNA form, the CDR3 reads TGCGCCAGCAGCCAAGATCCCTTAGGTAGCGGGACTTACAATGAGCAGTTCTTC. This chain joins TRBV4-3 and TRBJ2-1; 8 bases are a match to TRBD2. CDR1 and CDR2 (germline): LGHNA, YSLEER. The CDR3 is 18 amino acids. Trimming at V came to 0 bases and at J to 4 bases, leaving 11 bases not matched to a gene.

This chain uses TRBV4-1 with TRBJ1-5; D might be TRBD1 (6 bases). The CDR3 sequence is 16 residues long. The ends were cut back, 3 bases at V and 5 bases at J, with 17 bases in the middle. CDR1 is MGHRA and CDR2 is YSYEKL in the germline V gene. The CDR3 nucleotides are TGCGCCAGCAGCCAGGAGTGGGGGCCGGAGTATCAGCCCCAGCATTTT. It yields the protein CASSQEWGPEYQPQHF.

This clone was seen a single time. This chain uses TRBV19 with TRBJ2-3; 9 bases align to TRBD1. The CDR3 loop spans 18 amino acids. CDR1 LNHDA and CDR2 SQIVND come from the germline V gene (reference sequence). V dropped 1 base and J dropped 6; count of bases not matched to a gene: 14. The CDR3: CASSIGGPGQGRRDTQYF. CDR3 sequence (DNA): TGTGCCAGTAGTATAGGGGGTCCGGGACAGGGCCGAAGGGATACGCAGTATTTT. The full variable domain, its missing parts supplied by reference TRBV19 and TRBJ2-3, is DGGITQSPKYLFRKEGQNVTLSCEQNLNHDAMYWYRQDPGQGLRLIYYSQIVNDFQKGDIAEGYSVSREKKESFPLTVTSAQKNPTAFYLCASSIGGPGQGRRDTQYFGPGTRLTVL.

The CDR3 coding sequence is TGTGCCAGTAGTTCGCCGACAGGTTGGAGCAATCAGCCCCAGCATTTT. This codes for CASSSPTGWSNQPQHF. The rearrangement uses TRBV19 and TRBJ1-5; TRBD1 is a possible D gene (6 bases). There are 16 residues in the CDR3. Germline V gives CDR1 LNHDA, CDR2 SQIVND (reference sequence). Trimming took off 5 bases at V and 1 base at J, with 15 bases between the two ends.

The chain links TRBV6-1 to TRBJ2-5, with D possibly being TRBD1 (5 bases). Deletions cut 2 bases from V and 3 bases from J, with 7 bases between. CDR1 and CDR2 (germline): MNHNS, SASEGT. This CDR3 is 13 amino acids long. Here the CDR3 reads CASSEQGKETQYF. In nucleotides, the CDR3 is TGTGCCAGCAGTGAACAGGGTAAAGAGACCCAGTACTTC.

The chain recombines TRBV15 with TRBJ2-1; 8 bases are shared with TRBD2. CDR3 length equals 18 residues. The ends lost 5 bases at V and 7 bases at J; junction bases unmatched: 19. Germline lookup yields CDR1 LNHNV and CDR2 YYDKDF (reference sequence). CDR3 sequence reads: CATSGDLSSGPRGNEQFF. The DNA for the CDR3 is TGTGCCACCAGCGGGGACCTATCTAGCGGGCCGAGGGGTAATGAGCAGTTCTTC.

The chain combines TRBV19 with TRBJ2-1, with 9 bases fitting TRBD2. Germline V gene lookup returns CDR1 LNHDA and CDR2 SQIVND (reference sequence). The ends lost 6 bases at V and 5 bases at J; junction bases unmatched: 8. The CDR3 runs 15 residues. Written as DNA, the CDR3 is TGTGCCAGTAGGGCGCGGGAGGGGATCAACAATGAGCAGTTCTTC. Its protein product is CASRAREGINNEQFF.

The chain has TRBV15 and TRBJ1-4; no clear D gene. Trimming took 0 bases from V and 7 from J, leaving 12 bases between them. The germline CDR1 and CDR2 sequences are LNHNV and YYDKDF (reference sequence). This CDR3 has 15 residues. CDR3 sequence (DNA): TGTGCCACCAGCAGAGATCCCCAGAACCGTGAAAAACTGTTTTTT. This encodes CATSRDPQNREKLFF.

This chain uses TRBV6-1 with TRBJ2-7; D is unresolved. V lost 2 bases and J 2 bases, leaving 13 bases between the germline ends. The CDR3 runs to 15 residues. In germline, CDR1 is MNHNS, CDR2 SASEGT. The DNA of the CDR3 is TGTGCCAGCAGTGAATATCGGCTAGGCCCCTACGAGCAGTACTTC. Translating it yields CASSEYRLGPYEQYF.

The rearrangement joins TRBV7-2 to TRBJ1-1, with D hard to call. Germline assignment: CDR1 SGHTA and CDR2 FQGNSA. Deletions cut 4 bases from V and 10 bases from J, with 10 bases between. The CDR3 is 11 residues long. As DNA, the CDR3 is TGTGCCAGCAGCTCTTCCGGTGGAGCTTTCTTT. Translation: CASSSSGGAFF.

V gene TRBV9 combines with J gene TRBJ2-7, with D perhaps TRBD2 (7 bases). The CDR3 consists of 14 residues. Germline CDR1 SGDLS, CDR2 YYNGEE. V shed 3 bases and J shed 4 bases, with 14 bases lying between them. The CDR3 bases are TGTGCCAGCAGCGAGGGGGGAGGGACTTACGAGCAGTACTTC. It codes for CASSEGGGTYEQYF. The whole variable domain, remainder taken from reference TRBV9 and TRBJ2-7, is DSGVTQTPKHLITATGQRVTLRCSPRSGDLSVYWYQQSLDQGLQFLIQYYNGEERAKGNILERFSAQQFPDLHSELNLSSLELGDSALYFCASSEGGGTYEQYFGPGTRLTVT.

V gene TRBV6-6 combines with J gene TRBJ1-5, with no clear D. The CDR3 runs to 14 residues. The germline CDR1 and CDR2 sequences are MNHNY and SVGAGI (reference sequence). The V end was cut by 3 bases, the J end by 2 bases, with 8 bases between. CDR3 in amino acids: CASSYSERNQPQHF. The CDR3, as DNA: TGTGCCAGCAGTTATTCAGAACGCAATCAGCCCCAGCATTTT.

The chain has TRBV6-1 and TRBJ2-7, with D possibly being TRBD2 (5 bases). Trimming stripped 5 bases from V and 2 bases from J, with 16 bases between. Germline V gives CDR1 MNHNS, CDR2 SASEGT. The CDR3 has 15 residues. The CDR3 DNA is TGTGCCAGCAGTCTAAAAATCGGGGAACCCTACGAGCAGTACTTC. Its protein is CASSLKIGEPYEQYF.